Below are 11 T cell receptor beta chains sequenced from a single sample in a study of regulatory T cells in long-lasting Graves disease. Time point specified: newly diagnosed GD, antithyroid drugs for less than 3 months. The TCR library was made from RNA extracted from PBMCs. CDR3 regions were amplified by Arm-PCR using iRepertoire HTBI primers to build TCR beta libraries. TCRdb recomputed calls from the multiplex PCR reads with MiXCR, one row per CDR3 protein. Of hundreds of thousands of distinct CDR3 sequences in the sample, about 15% were seen once. The sample also formed part of further work on T cells in Graves' hyperthyroidism and ophthalmopathy.

The material sequenced was peripheral blood mononuclear cells (PBMCs), taken at new diagnosis, from a patient treated with antithyroid drugs. Receptors were obtained from a middle-aged woman with Graves disease.

In this sample, this clonotype turned up a few times. V usage is TRBV10-3 and J usage is TRBJ2-1; the D gene is possibly TRBD2 (5 bases). The CDR3 contains 13 residues. The germline CDR1 and CDR2 sequences are ENHRY and SYGVKD. V was cut by 0 bases and J by 8 bases, with 8 bases left in between. This chain's CDR3 is CAISESRGHEQFF. The CDR3 bases are TGTGCCATCAGTGAGTCACGGGGTCATGAGCAGTTCTTC.

The V and J genes are TRBV5-1 and TRBJ2-3; 9 bases fit TRBD1. The V gene's germline CDR1 is SGHRS and CDR2 YFSETQ. Trimming removed 4 bases from V and 4 bases from J; junction bases left unmatched: 16. The CDR3 is 18 amino acids. Written as DNA, the CDR3 is TGCGCCAGCAGCCCAGGGACAGGGTGGTTATCCTCTTCAGATACGCAGTATTTT. Residues: CASSPGTGWLSSSDTQYF.

This clonotype was picked up many times. The chain recombines TRBV20-1 with TRBJ2-1; 10 nucleotides align to TRBD2. This CDR3 is built from 15 residues. Germline V CDR1 and CDR2: DFQATT, SNEGSKA (reference sequence). The junction had 9 bases not matched to a gene; V was cut back by 5 bases and J by 5 bases. The CDR3 DNA reads as TGCAGTGCTTTCCGAGCGGGAGGGGGGAACAATGAGCAGTTCTTC. This translates into CSAFRAGGGNNEQFF.

This clonotype was detected ten times or more. This chain's CDR3 is CAIRVRDEQYF. The CDR3 DNA reads as TGTGCCATCAGAGTTCGGGACGAGCAGTACTTC. This chain joins TRBV10-3 and TRBJ2-7; D remains unclear. Looked up from germline, CDR1 is ENHRY and CDR2 is SYGVKD. V lost 6 bases, J lost 5 bases, and 8 bases lay in between. The CDR3 consists of 11 residues.

This clonotype has more than one count but fewer than ten. This may be a read error, as it is one base from a much larger clone. The J gene is TRBJ1-4, the V gene TRBV11-3, with D perhaps matching TRBD1 (5 bases). The CDR3 loop spans 16 amino acids. The germline CDR1 and CDR2 sequences are SGHNT and YENEEA. CDR3 coding DNA: TGTGCCAACAGCTTGGGGACGGATGCAACTAATGAAAAACTGTTTTTT. Translating it yields CANSLGTDATNEKLFF. Combining the CDR3 with reference TRBV11-3 and TRBJ1-4 gives the whole variable domain EAGVVQSPRYKIIEKKQPVAFWCNPISGHNTLYWYLQNLGQGPELLIRYENEEAVDDSQLPKDRFSAERLKGVDSTLKIQPAELGDSAVYLCANSLGTDATNEKLFFGSGTQLSVL.

This clonotype was counted ten times or more. The chain combines TRBV6-1 with TRBJ2-5; 14 bases match TRBD2. The CDR3 contains 15 residues. The junction had 4 bases not matched to a gene; V was cut back by 0 bases and J by 10 bases. Germline CDR1 MNHNS, CDR2 SASEGT. DNA of the CDR3: TGTGCCAGCAGTGAAGCGGGGGGACTAGCGGGGGACCAGTACTTC. Translated, it gives CASSEAGGLAGDQYF.

At least ten counts were recorded for this clonotype. The chain combines TRBV28 with TRBJ2-5, with TRBD1 matching over 7 bases. J was trimmed by 2 bases and V by 4 bases; bases with no gene match: 13. Germline V gives CDR1 MDHEN, CDR2 SYDVKM. This CDR3 region has 17 residues. In DNA, the CDR3 is TGTGCCAGCAGTTCGATATCCTATGACAGGGTACAAGAGACCCAGTACTTC. Translated, it gives CASSSISYDRVQETQYF.

This clonotype was seen a few times. Since a much larger clone is just one base distant, this may be a read error. This sequence joins TRBV5-1 and TRBJ2-5; no firm D call. This CDR3 is 14 amino acids long. CDR1 is SGHRS and CDR2 is YFSETQ in the germline V gene. The CDR3 nucleotides are TGCGCCGGCAGCTCGGAAAGGCCTCAAGAGACCCAGTACTTC. It encodes CAGSSERPQETQYF.

There are many counts of this clonotype. The rearrangement links TRBV3-1 to TRBJ2-1, with D possibly being TRBD2 (6 bases). The CDR3 sequence is 14 residues long. V gave up 0 bases and J gave up 6 bases, with 9 bases separating them. Germline CDR1 is LGHDT and CDR2 is YNNKEL (reference sequence). For the CDR3, the DNA is TGTGCCAGCAGCCAAGATCAAGCGGGCAATGAGCAGTTCTTC. It specifies CASSQDQAGNEQFF.

The V call is TRBV19, the J call TRBJ2-3, with 8 bases aligning to TRBD2. The CDR3 has 15 residues. J was trimmed by 2 bases and V by 5 bases; bases with no gene match: 6. CDR1 and CDR2 (germline): LNHDA, SQIVND (reference sequence). CDR3 nucleotides: TGTGCCAGTAGTGAAAGCGGGAGTATCACAGATACGCAGTATTTT. Translation gives CASSESGSITDTQYF.

At least ten counts were recorded for this clonotype. The J gene is TRBJ2-7, the V gene TRBV12-3 or TRBV12-4, with D tentatively TRBD1 (6 bases). This CDR3 is built from 13 residues. V was clipped by 5 bases and J by 6 bases, with 14 bases between them. The CDR3 loop reads CASSLRTASEQYF. CDR3 coding DNA: TGTGCCAGCAGTCTACGGACAGCATCCGAGCAGTACTTC.